Sequencing of this T cell receptor (beta chain) was carried out in a study of tumor-infiltrating lymphocytes in oesophageal squamous cell carcinoma. Via MiXCR, TCRdb re-called the PCR reads, giving one row per CDR3 protein. In the table there are approximately 18,000 distinct CDR3 sequences, around two fifths of which are singletons. Only a few counts were recorded for this clonotype. With 5 bases removed from V and 12 bases from J, the gap between germline ends came to 14 bases. Germline assignment: CDR1 SGHVS and CDR2 FNYEAQ. The CDR3 totals 12 residues. The material sequenced was normal esophageal tissue next to the tumor. V gene TRBV7-6 combines with J gene TRBJ2-1; perhaps TRBD2 as D (6 bases). The sequence came from a female donor with esophageal squamous cell carcinoma. The CDR3 region has the DNA TGTGCCAGCAGCCCTTCGGGAGAAAGGCAGTTCTTC. It translates to CASSPSGERQFF.